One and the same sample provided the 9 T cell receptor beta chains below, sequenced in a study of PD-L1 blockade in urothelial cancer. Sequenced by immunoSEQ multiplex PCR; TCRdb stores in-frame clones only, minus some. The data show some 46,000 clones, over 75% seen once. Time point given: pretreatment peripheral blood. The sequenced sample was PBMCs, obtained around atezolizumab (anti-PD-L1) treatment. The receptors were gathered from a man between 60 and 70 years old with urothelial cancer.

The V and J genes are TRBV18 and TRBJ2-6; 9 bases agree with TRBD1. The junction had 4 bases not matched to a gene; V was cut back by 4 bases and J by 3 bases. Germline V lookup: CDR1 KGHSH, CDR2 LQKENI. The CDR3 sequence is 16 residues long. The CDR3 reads CASSRDRVDGANVLTF. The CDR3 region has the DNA TGTGCCAGCTCACGGGACAGGGTGGATGGGGCCAACGTCCTGACTTTC.

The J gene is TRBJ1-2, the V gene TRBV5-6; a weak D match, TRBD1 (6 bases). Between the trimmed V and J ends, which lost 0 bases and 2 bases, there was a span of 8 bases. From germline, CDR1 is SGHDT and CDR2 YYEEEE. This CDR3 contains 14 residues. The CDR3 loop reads CASSLDRVNYGYTF. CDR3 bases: TGTGCCAGCAGCTTGGACAGGGTAAACTATGGCTACACCTTC.

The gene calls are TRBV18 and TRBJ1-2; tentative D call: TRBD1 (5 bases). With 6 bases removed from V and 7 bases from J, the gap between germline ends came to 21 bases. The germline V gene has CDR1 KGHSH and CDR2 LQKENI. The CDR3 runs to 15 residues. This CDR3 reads CASSTSLGAERGYTF. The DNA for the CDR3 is TGTGCCAGCTCGACCAGTCTAGGGGCGGAACGTGGCTACACCTTC.

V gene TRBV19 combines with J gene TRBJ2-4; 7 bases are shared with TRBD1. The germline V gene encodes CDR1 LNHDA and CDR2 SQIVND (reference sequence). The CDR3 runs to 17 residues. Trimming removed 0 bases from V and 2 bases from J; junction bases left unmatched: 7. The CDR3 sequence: CASSIDPAGGPKNIQYF. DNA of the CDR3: TGTGCCAGTAGTATAGATCCTGCAGGGGGACCCAAAAACATTCAGTACTTC.

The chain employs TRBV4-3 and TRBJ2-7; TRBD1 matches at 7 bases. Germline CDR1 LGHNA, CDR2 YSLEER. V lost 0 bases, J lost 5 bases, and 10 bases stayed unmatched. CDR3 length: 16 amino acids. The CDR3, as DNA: TGCGCCAGCAGCCAAGATTGGGAACAGGGGTTAAACGAGCAGTACTTC. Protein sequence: CASSQDWEQGLNEQYF.

The CDR3 DNA reads TGCAGCGTCGCGGGGGGGCCAATAGATACGCAGTATTTT. Translating gives CSVAGGPIDTQYF. This rearrangement joins TRBV29-1 to TRBJ2-3; 9 positions match TRBD2. CDR1 is SQVTM, CDR2 ANQGSEA, per germline. The CDR3 contains 13 residues. V was pared by 6 bases and J by 5 bases, with 6 bases of the junction left unmatched.

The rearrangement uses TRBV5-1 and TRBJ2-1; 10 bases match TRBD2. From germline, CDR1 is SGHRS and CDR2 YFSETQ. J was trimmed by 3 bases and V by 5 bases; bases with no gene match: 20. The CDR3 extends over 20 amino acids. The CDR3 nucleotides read TGCGCCAGCAGTCTTAGAAGACTAGCGGGTCTAGGTGGTATCTACAATGAGCAGTTCTTC. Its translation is CASSLRRLAGLGGIYNEQFF.

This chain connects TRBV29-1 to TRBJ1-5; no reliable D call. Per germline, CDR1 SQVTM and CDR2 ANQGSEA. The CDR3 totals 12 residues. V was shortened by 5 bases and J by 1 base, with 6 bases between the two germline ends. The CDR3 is CSVRESNQPQHF. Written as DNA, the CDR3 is TGCAGCGTTCGGGAGAGCAATCAGCCCCAGCATTTT.

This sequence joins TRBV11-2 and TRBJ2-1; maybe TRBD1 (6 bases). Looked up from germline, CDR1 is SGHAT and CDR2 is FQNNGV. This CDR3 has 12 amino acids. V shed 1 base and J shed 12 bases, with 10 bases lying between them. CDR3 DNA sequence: TGTGCCAGCAGCTTAGGAGGGGGTCGGCAGTTCTTC. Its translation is CASSLGGGRQFF.